These T cell receptor beta chains were read from a single sample in a study of T cell repertoires in cytomegalovirus infection. TCRdb reprocessed the reads via MiXCR and lists one record per CDR3 protein. The sample gives 450,000 to 600,000 distinct CDR3 sequences, roughly 10% of which show up once; roughly 10% is in the top ten. Sequencing was performed on PBMCs. The receptor source for this set is a human donor in good health (CMV status not recorded). Some clones in this sample may be carry-over from other donors' samples. CDR3s include the opening cysteine and the closing phenylalanine or tryptophan.

J gene: TRBJ2-1; V gene: TRBV7-9; CDR3 protein: CASSQGSGAVKSEQFF
J gene: TRBJ1-1; V gene: TRBV14; CDR3 protein: CASSPPGGRDTEAFF
J gene: TRBJ2-7; V gene: TRBV4-1; CDR3 protein: CASSQEGLAVPSEQYF
J gene: TRBJ1-2; V gene: TRBV10-3; CDR3 protein: CAISERREEGYTF
J gene: TRBJ1-6; V gene: TRBV15; CDR3 protein: CATSRNPRTANSPLHF
J gene: TRBJ1-2; V gene: TRBV7-9; CDR3 protein: CASSLGSGAGYTF
J gene: TRBJ2-3; V gene: TRBV29-1; CDR3 protein: CSVEGAAGGNTDTQYF
J gene: TRBJ1-6; V gene: TRBV6-4; CDR3 protein: CASSDGGARSPLHF
J gene: TRBJ2-5; V gene: TRBV6-5; CDR3 protein: CASSNPPGRQETQYF
J gene: TRBJ2-5; V gene: TRBV29-1; CDR3 protein: CSVGVAQGETQYF
J gene: TRBJ1-2; V gene: TRBV5-8; CDR3 protein: CASSLDDLREGYTF
J gene: TRBJ1-1; V gene: TRBV24-1; CDR3 protein: CAVTGDSNTEAFF
J gene: TRBJ2-2; V gene: TRBV5-1; CDR3 protein: CASSSGTGSPGELFF
J gene: TRBJ1-2; V gene: TRBV12-3/TRBV12-4; CDR3 protein: CASSLVRVRGYTF
J gene: TRBJ1-1; V gene: TRBV7-9; CDR3 protein: CASSPTQDRAFEAFF
J gene: TRBJ2-1; V gene: TRBV29-1; CDR3 protein: CSVVSGQGTAEQFF
J gene: TRBJ1-1; V gene: TRBV7-6; CDR3 protein: CASSWSPGLNTEAFF
J gene: TRBJ2-5; V gene: TRBV5-1; CDR3 protein: CASSSGTGGTETQYF
J gene: TRBJ2-7; V gene: TRBV7-9; CDR3 protein: CASSSGTVLYEQYF
J gene: TRBJ2-2; V gene: TRBV4-2; CDR3 protein: CASSQDRVSTGELFF
J gene: TRBJ2-1; V gene: TRBV7-2; CDR3 protein: CASSSAGLRNEQFF
J gene: TRBJ1-2; V gene: TRBV5-1; CDR3 protein: CASTGGGGADYGYTF
J gene: TRBJ1-5; V gene: TRBV5-1; CDR3 protein: CASSLGGGIQPQHF
J gene: TRBJ1-1; V gene: TRBV5-1; CDR3 protein: CASSLTGGDTEAFF
J gene: TRBJ2-5; V gene: TRBV10-3; CDR3 protein: CAISDRRWETQYF
J gene: TRBJ2-1; V gene: TRBV2; CDR3 protein: CASRNRLAGITYNEQFF
J gene: TRBJ2-1; V gene: TRBV7-6; CDR3 protein: CASSPLAGRNEQFF
J gene: TRBJ2-7; V gene: TRBV7-4; CDR3 protein: CASSSQGVLSYEQYF
J gene: TRBJ2-7; V gene: TRBV20-1; CDR3 protein: CSARDASTGGYYEQYF